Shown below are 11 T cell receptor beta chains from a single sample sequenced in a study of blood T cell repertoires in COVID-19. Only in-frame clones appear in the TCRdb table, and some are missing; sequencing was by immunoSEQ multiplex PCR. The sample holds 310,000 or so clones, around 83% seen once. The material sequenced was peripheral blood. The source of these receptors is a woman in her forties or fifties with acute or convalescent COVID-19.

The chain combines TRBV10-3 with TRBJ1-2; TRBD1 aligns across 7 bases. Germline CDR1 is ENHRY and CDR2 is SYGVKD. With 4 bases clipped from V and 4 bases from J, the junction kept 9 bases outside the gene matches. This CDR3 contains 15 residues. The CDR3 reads CAISVEEGTAYGYTF. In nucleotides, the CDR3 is TGTGCCATCAGTGTGGAGGAGGGGACAGCCTATGGCTACACCTTC.

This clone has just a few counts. The CDR3 nucleotides read TGTGCCACCAGCGGGACAGGTGAACTTGAAAAACTGTTTTTT. This codes for CATSGTGELEKLFF. V and J are TRBV15 and TRBJ1-4; the match to TRBD1 covers 8 bases. Germline V gene lookup returns CDR1 LNHNV and CDR2 YYDKDF (reference sequence). V trimming: 5 bases; J trimming: 7 bases; junction bases outside the gene matches: 6. CDR3 length: 14 residues.

CDR3 DNA: TGTGCCAGCAGCGTACAGAGTTCCACTGAAGCTTTCTTT. Protein: CASSVQSSTEAFF. The chain joins TRBV6-5 to TRBJ1-1, with D uncertain. CDR1 MNHEY and CDR2 SVGAGI come from the germline V gene. Trimming pared 6 bases from V and 4 bases from J, leaving 12 bases between. The CDR3 is 13 residues long.

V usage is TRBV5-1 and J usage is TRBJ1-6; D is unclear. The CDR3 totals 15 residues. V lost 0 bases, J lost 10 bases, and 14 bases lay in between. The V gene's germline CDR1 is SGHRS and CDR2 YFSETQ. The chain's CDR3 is CASSLVGSMGSPLHF. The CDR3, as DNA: TGCGCCAGCAGCTTGGTTGGCTCAATGGGCTCACCCCTCCACTTT.

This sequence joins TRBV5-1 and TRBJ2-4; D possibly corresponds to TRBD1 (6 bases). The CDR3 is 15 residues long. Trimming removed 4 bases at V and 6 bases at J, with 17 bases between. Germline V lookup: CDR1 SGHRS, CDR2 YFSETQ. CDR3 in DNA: TGCGCCAGCAGCCCTGGACAGAGTGCCGGAAACATTCAGTACTTC. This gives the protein CASSPGQSAGNIQYF. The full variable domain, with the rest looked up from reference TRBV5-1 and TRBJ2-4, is KAGVTQTPRYLIKTRGQQVTLSCSPISGHRSVSWYQQTPGQGLQFLFEYFSETQRNKGNFPGRFSGRQFSNSRSEMNVSTLELGDSALYLCASSPGQSAGNIQYFGAGTRLSVL.

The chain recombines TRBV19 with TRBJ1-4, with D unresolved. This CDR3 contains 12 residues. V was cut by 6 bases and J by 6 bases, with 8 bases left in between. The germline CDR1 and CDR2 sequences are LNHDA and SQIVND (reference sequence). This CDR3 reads CASSQRHEKLFF. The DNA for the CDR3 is TGTGCCAGTAGCCAGCGCCATGAAAAACTGTTTTTT.

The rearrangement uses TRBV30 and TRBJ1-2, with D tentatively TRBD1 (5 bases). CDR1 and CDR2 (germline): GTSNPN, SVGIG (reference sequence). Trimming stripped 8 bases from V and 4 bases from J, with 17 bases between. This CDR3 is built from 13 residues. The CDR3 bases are TGTGCCGGGCGGGGGGGTAGGTTCTATGGCTACACCTTC. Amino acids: CAGRGGRFYGYTF.

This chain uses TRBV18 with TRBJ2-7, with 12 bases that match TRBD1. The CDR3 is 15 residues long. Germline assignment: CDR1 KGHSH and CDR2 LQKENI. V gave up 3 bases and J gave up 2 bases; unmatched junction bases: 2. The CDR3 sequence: CASSPGTGGTYEQYF. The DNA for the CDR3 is TGTGCCAGCTCACCCGGGACAGGGGGCACCTACGAGCAGTACTTC.

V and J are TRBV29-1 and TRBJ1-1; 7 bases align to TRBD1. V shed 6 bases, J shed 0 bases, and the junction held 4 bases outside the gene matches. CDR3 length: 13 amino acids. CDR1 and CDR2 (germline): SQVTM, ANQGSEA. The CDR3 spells CSVFGQVNTEAFF. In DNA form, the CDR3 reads TGCAGCGTATTTGGACAGGTGAACACTGAAGCTTTCTTT.

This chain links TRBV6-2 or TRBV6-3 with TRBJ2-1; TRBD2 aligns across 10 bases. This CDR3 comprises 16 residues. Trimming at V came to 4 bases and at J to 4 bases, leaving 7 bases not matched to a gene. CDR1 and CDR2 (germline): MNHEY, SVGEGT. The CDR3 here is CASSSPPGLAYNEQFF. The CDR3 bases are TGTGCCAGCAGTTCCCCCCCGGGACTAGCGTACAATGAGCAGTTCTTC.

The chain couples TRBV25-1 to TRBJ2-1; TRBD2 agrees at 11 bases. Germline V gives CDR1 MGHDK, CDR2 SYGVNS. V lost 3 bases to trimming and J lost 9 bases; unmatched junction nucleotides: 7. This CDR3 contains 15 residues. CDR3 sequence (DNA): TGTGCCAGCAGTGAGGTTACTAGCGGGAGTGGTGAGCAGTTCTTC. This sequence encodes CASSEVTSGSGEQFF.